Presented here are 23 T cell receptor beta chains from one specimen sequenced in a study of blood T cell repertoires in COVID-19. The assay was immunoSEQ multiplex PCR, and TCRdb's table has in-frame clones only and misses some. The table includes about 210,000 clones, approximately 90% detected once. Sequences were obtained from peripheral blood. The receptors stem from a woman in her forties with acute or convalescent COVID-19.

On this clone: This CDR3 is also generated by other DNA sequences in the sample. This chain connects TRBV30 to TRBJ1-2; 7 bases align to TRBD1. The CDR3 is 13 amino acids. The germline gives CDR1 GTSNPN, CDR2 SVGIG (reference sequence). V lost 2 bases and J lost 5; bases outside the gene matches: 5. The CDR3 coding sequence is TGTGCCTGGAGTCCAGGGGGTGGTTATGGCTACACCTTC. Residues: CAWSPGGGYGYTF.

The chain joins TRBV14 to TRBJ1-1, with no clear D. Germline V gene lookup returns CDR1 SGHDN and CDR2 FVKESK. V shed 0 bases and J shed 9 bases, with 14 bases lying between them. This CDR3 region has 14 residues. CDR3 nucleotides: TGTGCCAGCAGCCAAGACCTCCTACCGCCCCAAGCTTTCTTT. It yields the protein CASSQDLLPPQAFF.

V is TRBV7-9 and J is TRBJ2-7; 11 bases match TRBD1. J gave up 2 bases and V 5 bases, and 8 bases lay outside the gene matches. The CDR3 loop spans 16 amino acids. Germline lookup yields CDR1 SEHNR and CDR2 FQNEAQ (reference sequence). CDR3 nucleotide sequence: TGTGCCAGCAGCCCGGGGACAGGGGGAGACCCCTACGAGCAGTACGTC. Protein: CASSPGTGGDPYEQYV.

This chain uses TRBV10-2 with TRBJ2-7, with 11 positions matching TRBD1. Germline trimming cut 6 bases from V and 6 bases from J; bases unmatched to any gene: 4. The CDR3 length is 13 residues. The germline CDR1 and CDR2 sequences are WSHSY and SAAADI. The CDR3 coding sequence is TGCGCCAGCAGCCGTGGACAGGGGGCCGAGCAGTACGTC. This encodes CASSRGQGAEQYV.

This rearrangement joins TRBV6-1 to TRBJ2-7, with no clear D. V dropped 3 bases and J dropped 3 bases, with 9 bases sitting between them. Per germline, CDR1 MNHNS and CDR2 SASEGT. The CDR3 runs 13 residues. CDR3 protein: CASSDSPGYEQYV. The CDR3 DNA sequence: TGTGCCAGCAGTGACAGTCCGGGCTACGAGCAGTACGTC.

The V and J genes are TRBV5-1 and TRBJ1-6; TRBD1 matches 9 bases. The V segment lost 4 bases and the J segment 0 bases; nucleotides outside the gene matches: 8. This CDR3 is 18 amino acids long. CDR1 SGHRS and CDR2 YFSETQ come from the germline V gene. CDR3 bases: TGCGCCAGCAGCGGAGGAGGACAGGGGAGCTCCTATAATTCACCCCTCCACTTT. Translated, it gives CASSGGGQGSSYNSPLHF. The full variable domain, its missing parts supplied by reference TRBV5-1 and TRBJ1-6, is KAGVTQTPRYLIKTRGQQVTLSCSPISGHRSVSWYQQTPGQGLQFLFEYFSETQRNKGNFPGRFSGRQFSNSRSEMNVSTLELGDSALYLCASSGGGQGSSYNSPLHFGNGTRLTVT.

CDR3 coding DNA: TGTGCCAGCACCGACTCTCGACGGGGGAGCTCCAATGAGCAGTTCTTC. Translating it yields CASTDSRRGSSNEQFF. V is TRBV5-6 and J is TRBJ2-1; a possible D gene is TRBD2 (6 bases). Trimming removed 6 bases from V and 6 bases from J, with 22 bases in between. CDR3 length equals 16 residues. Germline V lookup: CDR1 SGHDT, CDR2 YYEEEE.

The chain couples TRBV10-2 to TRBJ2-1, with 10 bases lining up with TRBD2. Looked up from germline, CDR1 is WSHSY and CDR2 is SAAADI. This CDR3 has 15 amino acids. Trimming at V came to 6 bases and at J to 4 bases, leaving 6 bases not matched to a gene. The CDR3 spells CASRPGLASYNEQFF. DNA of the CDR3: TGCGCCAGCAGGCCGGGACTAGCGTCATACAATGAGCAGTTCTTC.

The chain is built from TRBV18 and TRBJ1-4; weak D call: TRBD1 (5 bases). The V gene's germline CDR1 is KGHSH and CDR2 LQKENI. The V end was cut by 6 bases, the J end by 7 bases, with 12 bases between. This CDR3 is built from 13 residues. This chain's CDR3 is CASSMRGSEKLFF. Written as DNA, the CDR3 is TGTGCCAGCTCCATGCGGGGCAGTGAAAAACTGTTTTTT.

V usage is TRBV2 and J usage is TRBJ1-6; 8 nucleotides agree with TRBD1. Germline V gene lookup returns CDR1 SNHLY and CDR2 FYNNEI. CDR3 length: 15 residues. After removal of 4 bases from V and 4 bases from J, the junction contained 3 bases not matched to a gene. In nucleotides, the CDR3 is TGTGCCAGCAGTGCCCAGGGGGCGTATAATTCACCCCTCCACTTT. It translates to CASSAQGAYNSPLHF.

This chain connects TRBV10-3 to TRBJ2-5, with TRBD1 matching over 8 bases. The V and J ends lost 4 bases and 5 bases, in that order; junction bases with no gene match: 3. Germline lookup yields CDR1 ENHRY and CDR2 SYGVKD. The CDR3 totals 13 residues. CDR3 nucleotides: TGTGCCATCAGTGGACAGGGGTGGGAGACCCAGTACTTC. Translated: CAISGQGWETQYF.

CDR3 nucleotide sequence: TGTGCCAGCAGCCATTCGCCAGGGCGGACCTCTGGGGCCAACGTCCTGACTTTC. Translating gives CASSHSPGRTSGANVLTF. V usage is TRBV4-2 and J usage is TRBJ2-6; possibly TRBD1 for D (5 bases). The CDR3 totals 18 residues. Looked up from germline, CDR1 is LGHNA and CDR2 is YNFKEQ. V lost 3 bases to trimming and J lost 0 bases, with 15 bases between them.

The chain uses TRBV2 and TRBJ1-2, with D possibly matching TRBD1 (5 bases). V dropped 3 bases and J dropped 2 bases, with 16 bases sitting between them. This CDR3 has 16 residues. Germline lookup yields CDR1 SNHLY and CDR2 FYNNEI. The CDR3 sequence: CASSEVMAGPNYGYTF. As DNA, the CDR3 is TGTGCCAGCAGTGAGGTCATGGCGGGGCCCAACTATGGCTACACCTTC.

The chain links TRBV3-1 (or the pseudogene TRBV3-2) to TRBJ2-5; 8 nucleotides match TRBD2. J was trimmed by 4 bases and V by 0 bases; bases with no gene match: 13. The length of the CDR3 is 18 residues. Germline CDR1 LGHDT, CDR2 YNNKEL (reference sequence). The CDR3 protein is CASSQDRWTSSFPETQYF. The CDR3 nucleotides are TGTGCCAGCAGCCAAGATCGCTGGACTAGCTCCTTCCCAGAGACCCAGTACTTC.

The chain joins TRBV19 to TRBJ1-2, with D perhaps TRBD1 (6 bases). The CDR3 is made up of 12 amino acids. V shed 8 bases and J shed 4 bases, with 11 bases lying between them. The germline V gene encodes CDR1 LNHDA and CDR2 SQIVND (reference sequence). The CDR3 spells CASCDRSYGYTF. The DNA of the CDR3 is TGTGCCAGTTGCGACAGGTCCTATGGCTACACCTTC.

V is TRBV5-1 and J is TRBJ2-3; 8 positions agree with TRBD1. The ends lost 2 bases at V and 2 bases at J; junction bases unmatched: 4. The CDR3 runs 15 residues. CDR1 and CDR2 from the germline V gene are SGHRS and YFSETQ. CDR3 in DNA: TGCGCCAGCAGCTTACCGACAGGGGCCACAGATACGCAGTATTTT. Translating it yields CASSLPTGATDTQYF.

The chain couples TRBV10-3 to TRBJ2-3; no clear D. Trimming left V 7 bases short and J 4 bases short, with 6 bases between. Germline-derived CDR1 and CDR2 are ENHRY and SYGVKD. The CDR3 is 11 residues long. CDR3 protein: CAIMGADTQYF. Here the CDR3 DNA reads TGTGCCATCATGGGCGCAGATACGCAGTATTTT.

The chain combines TRBV20-1 with TRBJ1-1; D is perhaps TRBD1 (5 bases). The CDR3 runs to 14 residues. V lost 3 bases, J lost 0 bases, and 11 bases lay in between. CDR1 is DFQATT and CDR2 is SNEGSKA in the germline V gene (reference sequence). CDR3 loop: CSASKGGVNTEAFF. DNA for the CDR3: TGCAGTGCTAGTAAGGGAGGGGTGAACACTGAAGCTTTCTTT.

This chain links TRBV6-5 with TRBJ1-2; a possible D gene is TRBD1 (6 bases). V dropped 6 bases and J dropped 6 bases, with 20 bases sitting between them. Germline assignment: CDR1 MNHEY and CDR2 SVGAGI. This CDR3 is 15 amino acids long. The CDR3 DNA reads TGTGCCAGCAGGGGGGCGAGAGGGGCGCGCCATGGCTACACCTTC. Protein sequence: CASRGARGARHGYTF.

The chain couples TRBV30 to TRBJ2-5; D remains unclear. In germline, CDR1 is GTSNPN, CDR2 SVGIG (reference sequence). Trimming took 1 base from V and 2 from J, leaving 5 bases between them. The CDR3 has 12 residues. The CDR3 nucleotides read TGTGCCTGGAGTGGAGGACAAGAGACCCAGTACTTC. Translated, it gives CAWSGGQETQYF.

This chain uses TRBV29-1 with TRBJ2-5; tentative D call: TRBD1 (5 bases). CDR3 length: 12 amino acids. In germline, CDR1 is SQVTM, CDR2 ANQGSEA. V was trimmed by 7 bases and J by 4 bases, leaving 13 bases between them. The CDR3 DNA reads as TGCAGCGCAGTAGGGGAAGTAGAGACCCAGTACTTC. This encodes CSAVGEVETQYF.

The rearrangement links TRBV2 to TRBJ1-3, with 11 bases aligning to TRBD1. Looked up from germline, CDR1 is SNHLY and CDR2 is FYNNEI. V was clipped by 6 bases and J by 1 base; unmatched bases: 11. CDR3 length: 18 amino acids. In DNA, the CDR3 is TGTGCCAGCAGAAGGGGACAGGGGGAGGCCGGATCTGGAAACACCATATATTTT. Its protein is CASRRGQGEAGSGNTIYF.

The J gene is TRBJ1-6, the V gene TRBV2; perhaps TRBD1 as D (5 bases). The germline V and J ends were trimmed by 6 bases and 8 bases, with 17 bases remaining between them. The CDR3 runs to 15 residues. Germline lookup yields CDR1 SNHLY and CDR2 FYNNEI. Written as DNA, the CDR3 is TGTGCCAGCAGGCAAGACAGCCTAGGTGATTCACCCCTCCACTTT. This translates into CASRQDSLGDSPLHF.